One T cell receptor beta chain is described in this entry. Profiling relied on immunoSEQ multiplex PCR, and the TCRdb table lists in-frame clones only, not all of them. The profile shows some 250,000 clones, approximately 85% of them singletons. Germline V gene sequence: CDR1 LGHDT, CDR2 YNNKEL (reference sequence). The CDR3 is 14 residues long. Trimming cost V 0 bases and J 6 bases, with 9 bases left between them. This specimen belongs to a study of blood T cell repertoires in COVID-19. Participants, 18 to 89 years old, spanned under 30 US areas. Researchers sorted participants into cohorts using their self-reported clinical history. Recovered participants had two consecutive negative NP/OP PCR tests, healthcare professional clearance, or symptom resolution.

The V call is TRBV3-1 (or the pseudogene TRBV3-2), the J call TRBJ1-5; D ambiguous. This clonotype was obtained from a woman between 50 and 59 years old who had recovered from COVID-19. The sequenced sample was PBMCs or T cells enriched from blood (not recorded which). The CDR3 protein is CASSQDTVSQPQHF. The CDR3 DNA sequence: TGTGCCAGCAGCCAAGACACAGTAAGTCAGCCCCAGCATTTT.